The clone carrying this TCR beta chain was detected a few times. The data are from a study of cytomegalovirus exposure and HLA in healthy donors. This CDR3 is built from 17 residues. V lost 8 bases to trimming and J lost 4 bases; unmatched junction nucleotides: 17. In germline, CDR1 is MNHEY, CDR2 SMNVEV (reference sequence). Here immunoSEQ multiplex PCR was the method, and the copy in TCRdb shows in-frame clones only, minus some. The table has some 90,000 clones, about 90% seen once. The TCR sequence derives from a man aged 18 to 29 in good health and CMV-seropositive. The rearrangement uses TRBV27 and TRBJ2-5; 9 nucleotides align to TRBD1. Sequenced sample: PBMCs. The CDR3 DNA reads as TGTGCCAGCGGGGAGGGGACAGGGAAAAATTGGAGAGAGACCCAGTACTTC. Amino acids: CASGEGTGKNWRETQYF.